This section outlines one T cell receptor beta chain sequence together with its context. CDR1 is SGHTA and CDR2 is FQGNSA in the germline V gene. This CDR3 contains 15 residues. The V and J ends lost 5 bases and 9 bases, in that order; junction bases with no gene match: 5. The authors' processing: Reference gene primer amplification in the assay estimated nucleated cell counts. Profiling relied on immunoSEQ multiplex PCR, and the TCRdb table lists in-frame clones only, not all of them. D and trimming come from the DNA, and the V and J calls and clone size come from that table. The data contain 60,000 to 85,000 clones, roughly 70% of them seen just once; the ten biggest clones take up around 2.6%. The record originates from a study of blood T cell repertoires in COVID-19. On the study more broadly: From T cells, B-cell-depleted T cells, or PBMCs came the material, which was cDNA or gDNA.

The chain carries TRBV7-2 and TRBJ1-6, with 12 bases identical to TRBD1. The clonotype originates from a human donor with acute or convalescent COVID-19. The donor label of this sample is uncertain. The sequencing sample was made of peripheral blood. The CDR3 sequence is CASSPGTGGSSPLHF. The CDR3 DNA sequence: TGTGCCAGCAGCCCCGGGACAGGGGGCAGTTCACCCCTCCACTTT.